The next 26 T cell receptor beta chains were all read from a single sample in a study of response to subunit inactivated influenza vaccine. TCRdb re-called the RT-PCR reads with MiXCR, one entry per CDR3 protein. The sample holds around 200,000 distinct CDR3 sequences; approximately 12% are singletons and the top ten take 25% to 35%. These same records also appear under a second study, on T cells expressing NK-cell markers. As that report states: TCR beta cDNA was generated via 5'RACE template switching incorporating UMIs.

The sequencing used CD8+ T cells sorted from PBMCs, collected roughly 12 days after vaccination. The receptors derive from a man aged 50 or older who received an inactivated influenza vaccine.

In regard to this clonotype: Possible read error: a much larger clone is one base away. The rearrangement uses TRBV27 and TRBJ2-3; D uncertain. Germline loops: CDR1 MNHEY, CDR2 SMNVEV (reference sequence). The CDR3 has 13 amino acids. The DNA of the CDR3 is TGTGCCAGCAGTTTAGTGGTCACAGATTCGCAGTATTTT. Amino acids: CASSLVVTDSQYF.

A few counts support this clonotype. The chain uses TRBV7-9 and TRBJ1-1; TRBD1 aligns across 8 bases. V lost 6 bases and J lost 0; bases outside the gene matches: 3. The germline V gene has CDR1 SEHNR and CDR2 FQNEAQ (reference sequence). This CDR3 contains 14 residues. Here the CDR3 reads CASRTTGVNTEAFF. The CDR3 DNA is TGTGCCAGCAGAACGACAGGGGTGAACACTGAAGCTTTCTTT.

Only a few counts were recorded for this clonotype. The chain employs TRBV13 and TRBJ2-1, with 10 bases that match TRBD2. Per the germline V gene, CDR1 is PRHDT and CDR2 is FYEKMQ (reference sequence). After removal of 7 bases from V and 3 bases from J, the junction contained 6 bases not matched to a gene. This CDR3 contains 15 residues. The CDR3 sequence is CASTSTSGFYNEQFF. CDR3 bases: TGTGCCAGCACCTCGACTAGCGGGTTCTACAATGAGCAGTTCTTC.

The chain combines TRBV14 with TRBJ2-1, with D possibly matching TRBD2 (6 bases). V lost 7 bases and J 9 bases, leaving 22 bases between the germline ends. Per the germline V gene, CDR1 is SGHDN and CDR2 is FVKESK. This CDR3 has 15 residues. CDR3: CASTAIGGAIGEQFF. The DNA for the CDR3 is TGTGCCAGCACGGCCATTGGAGGGGCGATTGGTGAGCAGTTCTTC.

This clonotype occurred a few times. The chain combines TRBV9 with TRBJ2-7; D is possibly TRBD2 (5 bases). The CDR3 covers 13 residues. CDR1 is SGDLS and CDR2 is YYNGEE in the germline V gene. Trimming took 2 bases from V and 5 from J, leaving 11 bases between them. CDR3 nucleotide sequence: TGTGCCAGCAGCGTCGGAGGCGTCAACGAGCAGTACTTC. This sequence encodes CASSVGGVNEQYF.

This clonotype has just a few counts. The chain joins TRBV6-1 to TRBJ1-4; D gene unclear. CDR1 is MNHNS, CDR2 SASEGT, per germline. Trimming left V 7 bases short and J 7 bases short, with 13 bases between. The CDR3 is 13 residues long. In nucleotides, the CDR3 is TGTGCCAGCAAAGGGTCCTCGGGTGAAAAACTGTTTTTT. It specifies CASKGSSGEKLFF.

This sequence joins TRBV5-1 and TRBJ2-3; D is ambiguous. The ends were cut back, 0 bases at V and 4 bases at J, with 6 bases in the middle. The CDR3 sequence is 13 residues long. CDR1 is SGHRS, CDR2 YFSETQ, per germline. CDR3 bases: TGCGCCAGCAGCTTGGTGAGCTCAGATACGCAGTATTTT. Amino acids: CASSLVSSDTQYF.

This clonotype showed up just a few times. The chain recombines TRBV7-4 with TRBJ2-3; D not certain. The CDR3 covers 16 residues. Trimming took off 4 bases at V and 2 bases at J, with 16 bases between the two ends. The germline V gene has CDR1 SGHVT and CDR2 SQSDAQ. As DNA, the CDR3 is TGTGCCAGCAGCTCCAAAAGACCTTCTTACACAGATACGCAGTATTTT. Protein product: CASSSKRPSYTDTQYF.

This clonotype was seen at least ten times. V usage is TRBV20-1 and J usage is TRBJ2-1; 9 positions agree with TRBD2. V lost 0 bases and J lost 2; bases outside the gene matches: 2. This CDR3 spans 15 amino acids. The germline V gene has CDR1 DFQATT and CDR2 SNEGSKA (reference sequence). In DNA, the CDR3 is TGCAGTGCTAGAGACGCGGGAGGGACCTACAATGAGCAGTTCTTC. This codes for CSARDAGGTYNEQFF.

The rearrangement links TRBV20-1 to TRBJ2-3; 7 bases are shared with TRBD1. The CDR3 loop spans 15 amino acids. Germline V lookup: CDR1 DFQATT, CDR2 SNEGSKA (reference sequence). The V gene end was trimmed by 6 bases and the J gene end by 5 bases; junction bases not matched to a gene: 14. The CDR3 DNA sequence: TGCAGTGCGGATGGGACAGAGTGGGGCTTAGATACGCAGTATTTT. It yields the protein CSADGTEWGLDTQYF.

The chain employs TRBV4-1 and TRBJ2-7; 7 nucleotides align to TRBD1. J was trimmed by 3 bases and V by 1 base; bases with no gene match: 3. Germline loops: CDR1 MGHRA, CDR2 YSYEKL. CDR3 length: 14 amino acids. The CDR3 loop is CASSQGQGDYEQYF. The CDR3 nucleotides read TGCGCCAGCAGCCAAGGACAGGGAGACTACGAGCAGTACTTC.

The V gene is TRBV6-1, the J gene TRBJ2-7; 9 bases fit TRBD1. The CDR3 is 14 residues long. The germline V gene encodes CDR1 MNHNS and CDR2 SASEGT. With 5 bases clipped from V and 5 bases from J, the junction kept 7 bases outside the gene matches. CDR3 sequence (DNA): TGTGCCAGCAGTCTCCACAGGGGGCCCGACGAGCAGTACTTC. Encoded protein: CASSLHRGPDEQYF.

The chain combines TRBV20-1 with TRBJ2-5, with D maybe TRBD2 (5 bases). Germline CDR1 and CDR2: DFQATT and SNEGSKA (reference sequence). This CDR3 region has 15 residues. V lost 4 bases and J 1 base, leaving 16 bases between the germline ends. The CDR3 sequence: CSATPAGETQETQYF. The CDR3 bases are TGCAGTGCTACCCCTGCTGGGGAGACCCAAGAGACCCAGTACTTC.

The chain carries TRBV30 and TRBJ2-2, with D perhaps matching TRBD2 (6 bases). Germline CDR1 GTSNPN, CDR2 SVGIG (reference sequence). V lost 4 bases, J lost 6 bases, and 12 bases lay in between. This CDR3 is 13 amino acids long. The CDR3 DNA is TGTGCCTGGACCCTAACGGGGGCCGGGGAGCTGTTTTTT. As protein: CAWTLTGAGELFF. Using reference TRBV30 and TRBJ2-2 for the parts outside the CDR3, the full variable domain is SQTIHQWPATLVQPVGSPLSLECTVEGTSNPNLYWYRQAAGRGLQLLFYSVGIGQISSEVPQNLSASRPQDRQFILSSKKLLLSDSGFYLCAWTLTGAGELFFGEGSRLTVL.

This clonotype was observed many times. The J gene is TRBJ1-2, the V gene TRBV12-3 or TRBV12-4; TRBD1 agrees at 7 bases. The CDR3 extends over 15 amino acids. J lost 4 bases, V lost 5 bases, and 10 bases had no gene match. CDR3 bases: TGTGCCAGCAGTACCCAGGACAGGCTCCTCTATGGCTACACCTTC. Amino acid sequence: CASSTQDRLLYGYTF.

This rearrangement joins TRBV9 to TRBJ2-1; D possibly uses TRBD1 or TRBD2 (5 bases each). V dropped 0 bases and J dropped 5 bases, with 9 bases sitting between them. Germline V gives CDR1 SGDLS, CDR2 YYNGEE. The CDR3 has 14 residues. In nucleotides, the CDR3 is TGTGCCAGCAGCGTAGGCTCGGGGCACAATGAGCAGTTCTTC. Translated: CASSVGSGHNEQFF. Full variable domain (missing parts from reference TRBV9 and TRBJ2-1): DSGVTQTPKHLITATGQRVTLRCSPRSGDLSVYWYQQSLDQGLQFLIQYYNGEERAKGNILERFSAQQFPDLHSELNLSSLELGDSALYFCASSVGSGHNEQFFGPGTRLTVL.

The genes are TRBV5-6 and TRBJ2-2; D is unresolved. V was clipped by 0 bases and J by 3 bases, with 3 bases between them. This CDR3 is 13 amino acids long. From germline, CDR1 is SGHDT and CDR2 YYEEEE. The CDR3 DNA reads TGTGCCAGCAGCTTGGGGGACACCGGGGAGCTGTTTTTT. This translates into CASSLGDTGELFF.

V gene TRBV5-5 combines with J gene TRBJ2-7, with D uncertain. CDR1 and CDR2 (germline): SGHKS, YYEKEE (reference sequence). Trimming cost V 4 bases and J 0 bases, with 14 bases left between them. The CDR3 extends over 15 amino acids. CDR3 amino acids: CASSPTVAFSYEQYF. The CDR3 nucleotides are TGTGCCAGCAGCCCGACGGTCGCATTCTCCTACGAGCAGTACTTC.

This clonotype came up a few times. The gene calls are TRBV12-3 or TRBV12-4 and TRBJ2-3, with D maybe TRBD2 (7 bases). This CDR3 comprises 14 residues. Trimming shortened V by 5 bases and J by 4 bases, and 13 bases separated the two germline ends. The CDR3 protein is CASSPEGGSDTQYF. The CDR3 region has the DNA TGTGCCAGCAGTCCCGAGGGGGGGTCAGATACGCAGTATTTT.

This clonotype was found a few times. The rearrangement joins TRBV9 to TRBJ2-2, with TRBD2 matching 11 bases. Germline trimming cut 3 bases from V and 2 bases from J; bases unmatched to any gene: 6. The CDR3 covers 17 residues. Germline loops: CDR1 SGDLS, CDR2 YYNGEE. CDR3 sequence reads: CASSAPSGGTNTGELFF. The CDR3 DNA reads as TGTGCCAGCAGCGCCCCTAGCGGGGGGACCAACACCGGGGAGCTGTTTTTT.

This clonotype showed up just a few times. The gene calls are TRBV2 and TRBJ2-5; D is possibly TRBD1 or TRBD2 (5 bases each). Per the germline V gene, CDR1 is SNHLY and CDR2 is FYNNEI. The CDR3 is made up of 15 amino acids. The V end lost 8 bases, the J end lost 1 base, and 17 bases lay between the germline ends. DNA for the CDR3: TGTGCCAGCGGGGAGAGGGGCAGACCCCAAGAGACCCAGTACTTC. Residues: CASGERGRPQETQYF.

The chain has TRBV5-1 and TRBJ2-1, with 7 bases aligning to TRBD1. The CDR3 is 14 residues long. V dropped 0 bases and J dropped 4; count of bases not matched to a gene: 1. The V gene's germline CDR1 is SGHRS and CDR2 YFSETQ. CDR3: CASSLEGAYNEQFF. CDR3 DNA sequence: TGCGCCAGCAGCTTGGAGGGGGCATACAATGAGCAGTTCTTC.

This clonotype was counted between two and nine times. The V call is TRBV5-6, the J call TRBJ2-5, with D unclear. This CDR3 has 15 residues. Trimming took off 0 bases at V and 0 bases at J, with 9 bases between the two ends. CDR1 is SGHDT, CDR2 YYEEEE, per germline. In DNA form, the CDR3 reads TGTGCCAGCAGCTTGGTCGCATGGTACCAAGAGACCCAGTACTTC. Encoded protein: CASSLVAWYQETQYF.

This clonotype was found a few times. The chain has TRBV5-1 and TRBJ2-7, with D possibly being TRBD1 (6 bases). CDR3 length equals 13 residues. From germline, CDR1 is SGHRS and CDR2 YFSETQ. V was cut by 4 bases and J by 4 bases, with 12 bases left in between. The CDR3 nucleotides read TGCGCCAGCAGCCCGATAGGGGGTTACGAGCAGTACTTC. It codes for CASSPIGGYEQYF.

This clonotype was seen at least ten times. This chain uses TRBV7-6 with TRBJ2-7, with 9 bases lining up with TRBD1. Germline assignment: CDR1 SGHVS and CDR2 FNYEAQ. The length of the CDR3 is 16 residues. After removal of 2 bases from V and 6 bases from J, the junction contained 11 bases not matched to a gene. The CDR3 nucleotides are TGTGCCAGCAGCTTATCAACCGGGACAGGGTCGGCCGAGCAGTACTTC. It specifies CASSLSTGTGSAEQYF.

This clonotype was seen only a few times. The rearrangement joins TRBV6-5 to TRBJ2-1, with D unresolved. This CDR3 region has 14 residues. CDR1 is MNHEY and CDR2 is SVGAGI in the germline V gene. V gave up 0 bases and J gave up 4 bases, with 7 bases separating them. The CDR3, as DNA: TGTGCCAGCAGTTACTCCTTCCAGTACAATGAGCAGTTCTTC. As protein: CASSYSFQYNEQFF.